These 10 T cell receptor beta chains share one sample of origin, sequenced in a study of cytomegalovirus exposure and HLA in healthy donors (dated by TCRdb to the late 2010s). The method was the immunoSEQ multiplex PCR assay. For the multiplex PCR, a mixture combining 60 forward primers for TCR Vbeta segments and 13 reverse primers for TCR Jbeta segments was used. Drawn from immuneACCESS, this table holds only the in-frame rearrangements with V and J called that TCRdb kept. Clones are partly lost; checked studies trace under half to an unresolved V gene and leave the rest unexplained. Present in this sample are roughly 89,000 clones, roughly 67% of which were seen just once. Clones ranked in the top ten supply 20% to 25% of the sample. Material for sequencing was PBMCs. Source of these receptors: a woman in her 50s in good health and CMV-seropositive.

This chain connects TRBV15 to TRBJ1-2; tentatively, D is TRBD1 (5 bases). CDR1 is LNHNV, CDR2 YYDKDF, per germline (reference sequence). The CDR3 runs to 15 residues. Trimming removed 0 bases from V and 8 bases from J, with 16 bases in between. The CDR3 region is CATSRDGAGKGGYTF. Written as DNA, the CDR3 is TGTGCCACCAGCAGAGATGGGGCAGGGAAAGGGGGCTACACCTTC.

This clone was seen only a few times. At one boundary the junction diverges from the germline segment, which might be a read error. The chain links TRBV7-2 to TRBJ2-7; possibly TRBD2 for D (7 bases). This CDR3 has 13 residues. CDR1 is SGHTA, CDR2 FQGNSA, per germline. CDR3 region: CASRLGGEYEQYF. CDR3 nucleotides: TGTGCCAGCAGATTAGGGGGGGAGTACGAGCAGTACTTC.

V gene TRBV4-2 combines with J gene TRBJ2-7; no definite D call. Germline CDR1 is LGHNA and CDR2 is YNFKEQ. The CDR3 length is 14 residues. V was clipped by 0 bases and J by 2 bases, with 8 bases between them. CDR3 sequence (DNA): TGTGCCAGCAGCCAAGATGTTACAGCCTACGAGCAGTACTTC. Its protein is CASSQDVTAYEQYF.

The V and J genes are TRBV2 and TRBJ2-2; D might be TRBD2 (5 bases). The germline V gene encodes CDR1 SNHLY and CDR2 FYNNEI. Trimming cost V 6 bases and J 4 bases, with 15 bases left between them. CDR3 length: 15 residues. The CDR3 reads CASRPGMAGTGELFF. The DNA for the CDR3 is TGTGCCAGCAGACCCGGGATGGCGGGCACCGGGGAGCTGTTTTTT.

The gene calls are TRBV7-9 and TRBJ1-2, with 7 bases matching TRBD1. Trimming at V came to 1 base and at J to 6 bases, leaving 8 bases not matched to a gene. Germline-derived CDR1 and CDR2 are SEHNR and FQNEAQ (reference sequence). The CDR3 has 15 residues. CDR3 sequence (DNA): TGTGCCAGCAGCTTAGATCCGCGGGACAGCGATGGCTACACCTTC. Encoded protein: CASSLDPRDSDGYTF.

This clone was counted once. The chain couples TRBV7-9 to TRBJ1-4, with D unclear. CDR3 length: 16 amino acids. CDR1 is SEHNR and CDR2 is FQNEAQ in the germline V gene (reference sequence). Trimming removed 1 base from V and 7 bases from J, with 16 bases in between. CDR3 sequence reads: CASSLVNGPRGEKLFF. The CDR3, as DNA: TGTGCCAGCAGCTTAGTTAACGGCCCTCGGGGTGAAAAACTGTTTTTT.

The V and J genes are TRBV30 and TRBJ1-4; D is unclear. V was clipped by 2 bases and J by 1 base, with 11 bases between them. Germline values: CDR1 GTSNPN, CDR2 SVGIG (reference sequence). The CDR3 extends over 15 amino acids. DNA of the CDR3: TGTGCCTGGAGTTACTTACTCGGAACTAATGAAAAACTGTTTTTT. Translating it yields CAWSYLLGTNEKLFF.

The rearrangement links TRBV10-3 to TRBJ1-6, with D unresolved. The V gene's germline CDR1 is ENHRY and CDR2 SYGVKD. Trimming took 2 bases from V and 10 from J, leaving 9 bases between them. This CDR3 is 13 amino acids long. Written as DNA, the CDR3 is TGTGCCATCAGTGAGGTGGAGCCATCACCCCTCCACTTT. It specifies CAISEVEPSPLHF.

The CDR3, as DNA: TGTGCCAGTAGCCTCAGGGGGGACACTGAAGCTTTCTTT. Translation gives CASSLRGDTEAFF. The chain couples TRBV19 to TRBJ1-1; 7 bases are shared with TRBD1. Germline V gene sequence: CDR1 LNHDA, CDR2 SQIVND (reference sequence). The V and J ends lost 6 bases and 3 bases, in that order; junction bases with no gene match: 4. The CDR3 is 13 amino acids.

As DNA, the CDR3 is TGTGCCAGCAGCCCGGGACTAGCGGGCCCCTACGAGCAGTACTTC. Protein sequence: CASSPGLAGPYEQYF. V gene TRBV27 combines with J gene TRBJ2-7, with 12 bases identical to TRBD2. The CDR3 is 15 residues long. J was trimmed by 2 bases and V by 6 bases; bases with no gene match: 5. CDR1 and CDR2 (germline): MNHEY, SMNVEV (reference sequence).